A selection of T cell receptor beta chains follows, all from one sample in a study of T cells after yellow fever vaccination. TCRdb reanalysed the 5' RACE reads using MiXCR and keeps one entry per CDR3 protein. The sample carries about 630,000 distinct CDR3 sequences, 9% to 15% recorded once. The sample in question was PBMCs, obtained on the day of the yellow fever booster vaccination. All receptors come from a man under 40 who received the YFV17D yellow fever vaccine. CDR3s include the opening cysteine and the closing phenylalanine or tryptophan. The order of the fields is D gene, J gene, clone size, V gene, CDR3 protein, CDR3 DNA. The D gene is left open where the match is weak. Where a row states a size, it is once, few, many or the class of an expanded clone; other rows omit it.

TRBD1 TRBJ2-2 few TRBV12-3/TRBV12-4 CASSTWTGTGELFF TGTGCCAGCAGTACCTGGACAGGCACCGGGGAGCTGTTTTTT
NA TRBJ2-3 few TRBV20-1 CSARMDVQDTQYF TGCAGTGCTAGAATGGATGTTCAGGATACGCAGTATTTT
TRBD1 TRBJ2-7 NA TRBV30 CAWSWRQGKEQYF TGTGCCTGGAGTTGGAGACAGGGGAAGGAGCAGTACTTC
NA TRBJ2-2 few TRBV19 CASSIGFLAGELFF TGTGCCAGTAGTATAGGCTTCCTAGCCGGGGAGCTGTTTTTT
TRBD1 TRBJ1-2 few TRBV30 CAWSVQGEVGYTF TGTGCCTGGAGTGTACAGGGGGAGGTTGGCTACACCTTC
TRBD2 TRBJ2-1 NA TRBV20-1 CSATSGRTYNEQFF TGCAGTGCTACTAGCGGGAGGACCTACAATGAGCAGTTCTTC
TRBD1 TRBJ2-7 many TRBV7-2 CASSRDRGPYEQYF TGTGCCAGCAGCAGGGACAGGGGGCCCTACGAGCAGTACTTC
NA TRBJ1-3 NA TRBV4-3 CASSQDLGSALYF TGCGCCAGCAGCCAAGATCTGGGCAGCGCCTTATATTTT
TRBD2 TRBJ2-1 NA TRBV4-2 CASTRGLGRNEQFF TGTGCCAGCACGCGGGGACTAGGCCGCAATGAGCAGTTCTTC
NA TRBJ2-5 NA TRBV7-2 CASSFPDSGQETQYF TGTGCCAGCAGCTTCCCTGATAGCGGACAAGAGACCCAGTACTTC
NA TRBJ1-2 NA TRBV5-4 CASSLAGVGNYGYTF TGTGCCAGCAGCTTGGCTGGGGTGGGGAACTATGGCTACACCTTC
TRBD2 TRBJ2-2 few TRBV20-1 CCARGGTSGNTGELFF TGCTGTGCTAGAGGTGGGACTAGCGGGAACACCGGGGAGCTGTTTTTT
NA TRBJ2-2 few TRBV27 CASSHPGRTGELFF TGTGCCAGCAGCCATCCGGGGCGCACCGGGGAGCTGTTTTTT
NA TRBJ2-7 few TRBV20-1 CSARDQAPGEQYF TGCAGTGCTAGAGATCAGGCTCCTGGGGAGCAGTACTTC
TRBD2 TRBJ2-2 NA TRBV9 CASSARPGLAGGTIAGELFF TGTGCCAGCAGCGCGCGACCGGGACTAGCGGGAGGAACGATAGCCGGGGAGCTGTTTTTT
NA TRBJ1-2 few TRBV20-1 CSARVFRNYGYTF TGCAGTGCTAGAGTGTTCCGTAACTATGGCTACACCTTC
NA TRBJ2-7 few TRBV2 CASRGPGKQYF TGTGCCAGCAGGGGCCCCGGAAAGCAGTACTTC
NA TRBJ2-3 NA TRBV10-1 CASSESRGPLTDTQYF TGCGCCAGCAGTGAGAGTAGGGGACCACTCACAGATACGCAGTATTTT
NA TRBJ2-7 NA TRBV15 CATSRPGYEQYF TGTGCCACCAGCCGTCCGGGTTACGAGCAGTACTTC
NA TRBJ2-7 few TRBV5-4 CASSKDTYEQYF TGTGCCAGCAGCAAAGACACCTACGAGCAGTACTTC
NA TRBJ2-3 NA TRBV14 CASSHRHLPDTQYF TGTGCCAGCAGCCATCGCCATTTACCCGATACGCAGTATTTT
NA TRBJ2-7 NA TRBV25-1 CASSDAGAGTGYEQYF TGTGCCAGCAGTGATGCGGGGGCAGGGACTGGGTACGAGCAGTACTTC
NA TRBJ2-3 NA TRBV5-1 CASSFHSEAQYF TGCGCCAGCAGCTTCCACTCGGAGGCGCAGTATTTT
TRBD2 TRBJ2-3 NA TRBV6-1 CASSVLASGREGGTDTQYF TGTGCCAGCAGCGTCTTGGCTAGCGGGAGAGAAGGGGGCACAGATACGCAGTATTTT
NA TRBJ2-1 few TRBV6-5 CASSYSPRSRDEQFF TGTGCCAGCAGTTACTCCCCTAGGAGTCGAGATGAGCAGTTCTTC
NA TRBJ2-7 NA TRBV25-1 CASSEPNRAYEQYF TGTGCCAGCAGTGAACCCAACAGGGCCTACGAGCAGTACTTC
NA TRBJ1-1 NA TRBV29-1 CSVESEGESFF TGCAGCGTTGAAAGTGAAGGGGAGAGTTTCTTT
NA TRBJ2-5 NA TRBV18 CASSSDLEETQYF TGTGCCAGCTCGTCCGACCTGGAGGAGACCCAGTACTTC
TRBD2 TRBJ2-1 few TRBV4-2 CASSQEGYSGGPYNEQFF TGTGCCAGCAGCCAAGAGGGGTACTCGGGAGGTCCCTACAATGAGCAGTTCTTC
NA TRBJ2-2 few TRBV25-1 CASPRGQAETGELFF TGTGCCTCCCCTCGGGGGCAGGCGGAAACCGGGGAGCTGTTTTTT
NA TRBJ2-7 few TRBV7-8 CASSSKHYEQYF TGTGCCAGCAGCTCCAAACACTACGAGCAGTACTTC
NA TRBJ2-1 NA TRBV20-1 CSARSQGLTYYNEQFF TGCAGTGCTAGATCCCAGGGGCTCACCTACTACAATGAGCAGTTCTTC
NA TRBJ2-3 few TRBV29-1 CSVGGALMTGTDTQYF TGCAGCGTGGGGGGGGCGCTCATGACTGGCACAGATACGCAGTATTTT
TRBD2 TRBJ2-7 many TRBV6-1 CATSQAGGYEQYF TGTGCCACCTCTCAGGCGGGAGGGTACGAGCAGTACTTC
TRBD2 TRBJ2-1 few TRBV6-1 CASRTGPGLRSYNEQFF TGTGCCAGCAGGACTGGTCCGGGACTAAGATCCTACAATGAGCAGTTCTTC
NA TRBJ2-7 NA TRBV7-2 CASSEGGERYF TGTGCCAGCAGCGAGGGGGGGGAGCGGTACTTC
NA TRBJ2-1 NA TRBV6-2/TRBV6-3 CASSLSLAYNEQFF TGTGCCAGCAGCCTCAGTTTAGCCTACAATGAGCAGTTCTTC
TRBD2 TRBJ2-1 NA TRBV7-9 CASGKREGYNEQFF TGTGCCAGCGGCAAGCGGGAGGGTTACAATGAGCAGTTCTTC
NA TRBJ2-5 few TRBV7-2 CASRLGAETQYF TGTGCCAGCAGACTAGGCGCTGAGACCCAGTACTTC
NA TRBJ1-1 few TRBV4-1 CASSHPPTIVNTEAFF TGCGCCAGCAGCCATCCCCCAACGATAGTGAACACTGAAGCTTTCTTT
TRBD1 TRBJ2-7 few TRBV7-9 CASSLGDRPPYEQYF TGTGCCAGCAGCTTGGGGGACAGGCCCCCCTACGAGCAGTACTTC
NA TRBJ1-6 few TRBV27 CASRWTASSGSPLHF TGTGCCAGCAGGTGGACGGCGTCTAGTGGTTCACCCCTCCACTTT
TRBD2 TRBJ2-7 NA TRBV12-3/TRBV12-4 CASTLEPALAGWTGDEQYF TGTGCCAGCACCCTCGAACCGGCACTAGCGGGATGGACGGGCGACGAGCAGTACTTC
NA TRBJ1-2 NA TRBV12-3/TRBV12-4 CASSFRVGAFNYGYTF TGTGCCAGCAGTTTTAGGGTTGGAGCCTTTAACTATGGCTACACCTTC
TRBD2 TRBJ2-3 few TRBV4-3 CASSQDLAGGGTDTQYF TGCGCCAGCAGCCAAGATTTAGCGGGAGGAGGCACAGATACGCAGTATTTT
NA TRBJ2-5 NA TRBV24-1 CATSDFKGTQYF TGTGCCACCAGTGATTTTAAGGGGACCCAGTACTTC
NA TRBJ1-5 NA TRBV24-1 CATSETGTKGLSQHF TGTGCCACCAGTGAAACCGGGACCAAGGGTTTGTCCCAGCATTTT
TRBD2 TRBJ2-1 NA TRBV5-1 CASSRQLAGVRANEQFF TGCGCCAGCAGCAGACAATTAGCGGGAGTCAGGGCCAATGAGCAGTTCTTC
NA TRBJ1-6 few TRBV20-1 CSALGGSSYNSPLHF TGCAGTGCCCTCGGGGGGAGCTCCTATAATTCACCCCTCCACTTT
NA TRBJ2-1 many TRBV29-1 CSVGMGAVFEQFF TGCAGCGTGGGCATGGGTGCGGTATTTGAGCAGTTCTTC
NA TRBJ2-7 once TRBV10-3 CAISESPRGTYEQYF TGTGCCATCAGTGAGTCTCCTAGGGGGACCTACGAGCAGTACTTC
NA TRBJ2-1 few TRBV20-1 CSAMSSFDEQFF TGCAGTGCTATGTCCTCCTTCGATGAGCAGTTCTTC
TRBD1 TRBJ2-7 NA TRBV4-3 CASSQERGPGYEQYF TGCGCCAGCAGCCAAGAGAGGGGGCCCGGCTACGAGCAGTACTTC
NA TRBJ1-1 few TRBV20-1 CSARQGLHAEAFF TGCAGTGCTAGACAGGGTCTACACGCTGAAGCTTTCTTT